Each of the 20 T cell receptor beta chains below was sequenced from the same sample in a study of blood T cell repertoires in COVID-19. Repertoires were generated with immunoSEQ multiplex PCR, while TCRdb's copy carries only in-frame clones and drops some. The table includes about 440,000 clones, roughly 91% detected once. The sequenced sample consisted of peripheral blood. The source is a woman in her thirties with acute or convalescent COVID-19.

This clone was detected a few times. The V gene is TRBV2, the J gene TRBJ1-1; 11 bases map to TRBD1. Germline-derived CDR1 and CDR2 are SNHLY and FYNNEI. This CDR3 contains 13 residues. Trimming took 7 bases from V and 5 from J; bases not matched to a gene: 3. The DNA of the CDR3 is TGTGCCAGCATTGGGACAGGGGGTACTGAAGCTTTCTTT. Residues: CASIGTGGTEAFF. Combining the CDR3 with reference TRBV2 and TRBJ1-1 gives the whole variable domain EPEVTQTPSHQVTQMGQEVILRCVPISNHLYFYWYRQILGQKVEFLVSFYNNEISEKSEIFDDQFSVERPDGSNFTLKIRSTKLEDSAMYFCASIGTGGTEAFFGQGTRLTVV.

The V gene is TRBV6-5, the J gene TRBJ1-5, with D possibly matching TRBD1 (6 bases). Germline CDR1 reads MNHEY; CDR2 reads SVGAGI. The V gene lost 8 bases and the J gene lost 2 bases, with 10 bases spanning the gap. This CDR3 spans 13 amino acids. The CDR3: CASHSGGNQPQHF. The CDR3 nucleotides are TGTGCCAGCCATTCAGGGGGCAATCAGCCCCAGCATTTT.

This sequence joins TRBV2 and TRBJ1-4; 10 bases map to TRBD1. Losses at the gene ends were 5 bases for V and 4 bases for J; bases not matched to a gene: 4. Germline assignment: CDR1 SNHLY and CDR2 FYNNEI. The length of the CDR3 is 15 residues. In DNA form, the CDR3 reads TGTGCCAGCAGTACCCGGACAGGGGGTAATGAAAAACTGTTTTTT. It is translated as CASSTRTGGNEKLFF.

This clone was observed once. The chain is built from TRBV7-8 and TRBJ2-2, with a possible D match to TRBD1 (5 bases). The CDR3 sequence is 16 residues long. V lost 3 bases, J lost 6 bases, and 17 bases lay in between. Germline CDR1 SGHVS, CDR2 FQNEAQ. CDR3 loop: CASSLVGQVGSGELFF. DNA for the CDR3: TGTGCCAGCAGCTTGGTGGGGCAGGTTGGGTCCGGGGAGCTGTTTTTT.

This sequence joins TRBV11-2 and TRBJ2-1; TRBD1 matches 7 bases. The trim removed 6 bases at V and 2 bases at J, leaving 10 bases unmatched. In germline, CDR1 is SGHAT, CDR2 FQNNGV. This CDR3 has 16 amino acids. The CDR3 protein is CASSQRTGLTYNEQFF. CDR3 in DNA: TGTGCCAGCAGTCAACGGACAGGTCTCACCTACAATGAGCAGTTCTTC.

The chain carries TRBV7-8 and TRBJ1-2, with D unclear. This CDR3 has 13 amino acids. The germline V and J ends were trimmed by 5 bases and 1 base, with 8 bases remaining between them. Germline-derived CDR1 and CDR2 are SGHVS and FQNEAQ. The CDR3 nucleotides are TGTGCCAGCAGCACCGGGATTAACTATGGCTACACCTTC. This gives the protein CASSTGINYGYTF.

The chain has TRBV12-5 and TRBJ1-4; tentatively, D is TRBD1 (5 bases). Trimming stripped 6 bases from V and 8 bases from J, with 19 bases between. Germline CDR1 and CDR2: LGHNT and FRNRAP. The CDR3 runs 15 residues. The DNA of the CDR3 is TGTGCTAGTGGCCCCGGACGTGGGGCCGGAGAAAAACTGTTTTTT. Translation gives CASGPGRGAGEKLFF.

The rearrangement uses TRBV6-5 and TRBJ2-7, with a tentative D call TRBD1 (6 bases). Germline V gene data show CDR1 as MNHEY and CDR2 as SVGAGI. The CDR3 contains 15 residues. V dropped 4 bases and J dropped 3 bases, with 16 bases sitting between them. CDR3 coding DNA: TGTGCCAGCAGTTTGTTCAGGGGCGCTATCTACGAGCAGTACTTC. It yields the protein CASSLFRGAIYEQYF.

The chain combines TRBV10-3 with TRBJ2-1; 7 bases line up with TRBD1. V lost 0 bases to trimming and J lost 4 bases; unmatched junction nucleotides: 0. The germline V gene encodes CDR1 ENHRY and CDR2 SYGVKD. This CDR3 has 14 residues. Written as DNA, the CDR3 is TGTGCCATCAGTGAGTCGACAGGGTACAATGAGCAGTTCTTC. This encodes CAISESTGYNEQFF.

The rearrangement links TRBV2 to TRBJ1-1, with D uncertain. This CDR3 spans 13 amino acids. Trimming pared 4 bases from V and 4 bases from J, leaving 10 bases between. The germline gives CDR1 SNHLY, CDR2 FYNNEI. The CDR3 loop reads CASSGMRGTEAFF. In nucleotides, the CDR3 is TGTGCCAGCAGTGGGATGCGGGGCACTGAAGCTTTCTTT.

J is TRBJ2-1 and V is TRBV4-1, with D maybe TRBD2 (5 bases). The CDR3 length is 15 residues. The V gene's germline CDR1 is MGHRA and CDR2 YSYEKL. The V end lost 2 bases, the J end lost 10 bases, and 18 bases lay between the germline ends. The CDR3 sequence is CASSQFQAAYREQFF. CDR3 coding DNA: TGCGCCAGCAGCCAATTCCAAGCGGCTTACCGGGAGCAGTTCTTC.

The chain is built from TRBV24-1 and TRBJ1-1, with a weak D call TRBD1 (6 bases). Per germline, CDR1 KGHDR and CDR2 SFDVKD. This CDR3 region has 12 residues. The V end was cut by 9 bases, the J end by 5 bases, with 12 bases between. CDR3 loop: CATSRGGTEAFF. CDR3 coding DNA: TGTGCCACCTCCAGGGGCGGGACTGAAGCTTTCTTT.

The chain couples TRBV5-1 to TRBJ2-1, with D perhaps matching TRBD1 (6 bases). The germline gives CDR1 SGHRS, CDR2 YFSETQ. The CDR3 totals 17 residues. The ends were cut back, 0 bases at V and 9 bases at J, with 22 bases in the middle. The CDR3 DNA is TGCGCCAGCAGCTTGGCCTCCACAGGGCAAAGGTCGGGTGAGCAGTTCTTC. Its protein product is CASSLASTGQRSGEQFF.

The CDR3 nucleotides are TGTGCCAGCACTATGGACAGGGACATCACCGGGGAGCTGTTTTTT. It codes for CASTMDRDITGELFF. The J gene is TRBJ2-2, the V gene TRBV2, with 8 bases lining up with TRBD1. CDR1 and CDR2 (germline): SNHLY, FYNNEI. J was trimmed by 4 bases and V by 7 bases; bases with no gene match: 8. The CDR3 is 15 amino acids.

This chain uses TRBV9 with TRBJ2-2; D not resolved. The CDR3 has 12 residues. Germline loops: CDR1 SGDLS, CDR2 YYNGEE. V was shortened by 4 bases and J by 4 bases, with 5 bases between the two germline ends. The CDR3 bases are TGTGCCAGCAGCTACAGCACCGGGGAGCTGTTTTTT. As protein: CASSYSTGELFF.

This clone is a singleton in its sample. CDR3 coding DNA: TGCGCCAGCAGCCGAGGTAAGACTAGCGGGGGAAACTCCTACAATGAGCAGTTCTTC. Its translation: CASSRGKTSGGNSYNEQFF. V gene TRBV5-1 combines with J gene TRBJ2-1; 12 bases map to TRBD2. The CDR3 extends over 19 amino acids. In germline, CDR1 is SGHRS, CDR2 YFSETQ. V gave up 4 bases and J gave up 0 bases; unmatched junction bases: 11.

This chain links TRBV30 with TRBJ1-5; unclear D gene. V dropped 0 bases and J dropped 5 bases, with 14 bases sitting between them. From germline, CDR1 is GTSNPN and CDR2 SVGIG (reference sequence). This CDR3 has 15 residues. Here the CDR3 DNA reads TGTGCCTGGAGTGTAGCCTGGGGAGCTGATCAGCCCCAGCATTTT. This gives the protein CAWSVAWGADQPQHF.

This rearrangement joins TRBV10-3 to TRBJ1-1; a weak D match, TRBD1 (5 bases). Germline V lookup: CDR1 ENHRY, CDR2 SYGVKD. CDR3 length: 14 residues. The V and J ends lost 6 bases and 3 bases respectively, with 14 bases between them. The DNA for the CDR3 is TGTGCCATCAGGGGGGGAGGGAAGGACACTGAAGCTTTCTTT. This gives the protein CAIRGGGKDTEAFF.

The chain couples TRBV29-1 to TRBJ2-1; D not resolved. This CDR3 contains 10 residues. Looked up from germline, CDR1 is SQVTM and CDR2 is ANQGSEA. V shed 7 bases and J shed 6 bases, with 7 bases lying between them. Written as DNA, the CDR3 is TGCAGCGCTCCGGGCAATGAGCAGTTCTTC. This gives the protein CSAPGNEQFF.

This rearrangement joins TRBV5-4 to TRBJ2-7; possibly TRBD1 for D (6 bases). The CDR3 is 12 amino acids. V was shortened by 5 bases and J by 4 bases, with 10 bases between the two germline ends. The V gene's germline CDR1 is SGHNT and CDR2 YYREEE (reference sequence). CDR3 residues: CASRQQGYEQYF. CDR3 nucleotide sequence: TGTGCCAGCAGACAACAGGGTTACGAGCAGTACTTC.